One sample yielded the 28 T cell receptor beta chains listed below, sequenced in a study of T cell repertoires in cytomegalovirus infection. Via MiXCR, TCRdb re-called the reads, giving one row per CDR3 protein. Of about 100,000 distinct CDR3 sequences in the sample, about 22% were seen once. Sequences were obtained from CD8+ T cells from PBMCs. Receptors originate from a human donor in good health (CMV status not recorded). Some clones in this sample may be carry-over from other donors' samples.

The table lists this clonotype with a count of one. The chain employs TRBV27 and TRBJ2-2, with 10 bases identical to TRBD1. The germline V gene has CDR1 MNHEY and CDR2 SMNVEV (reference sequence). With V trimmed by 5 bases and J by 6 bases, 6 bases remained unmatched. This CDR3 has 15 residues. As DNA, the CDR3 is TGTGCCAGCAGTACCCGGGACAGGGGACCCGGGGAGCTGTTTTTT. This sequence encodes CASSTRDRGPGELFF.

This clonotype was detected ten times or more. The J gene is TRBJ1-5, the V gene TRBV7-2, with D perhaps TRBD1 (5 bases). Germline lookup yields CDR1 SGHTA and CDR2 FQGNSA. The CDR3 totals 16 residues. Trimming cost V 4 bases and J 0 bases, with 13 bases left between them. CDR3 DNA sequence: TGTGCCAGCAGCTGGGTAACAGGAGCTAGCAATCAGCCCCAGCATTTT. It yields the protein CASSWVTGASNQPQHF.

This clonotype was picked up a small number of times. V is TRBV5-1 and J is TRBJ2-7; 9 nucleotides line up with TRBD1. This CDR3 has 14 amino acids. Germline-derived CDR1 and CDR2 are SGHRS and YFSETQ. V lost 2 bases to trimming and J lost 3 bases; unmatched junction nucleotides: 3. The CDR3: CASSLWTGDYEQYF. CDR3 nucleotides: TGCGCCAGCAGCTTATGGACAGGGGACTACGAGCAGTACTTC.

This clonotype was detected ten times or more. The V call is TRBV6-1, the J call TRBJ2-5; a possible D gene is TRBD2 (7 bases). Germline V gene lookup returns CDR1 MNHNS and CDR2 SASEGT. CDR3 length: 15 amino acids. The V end lost 6 bases, the J end lost 5 bases, and 19 bases lay between the germline ends. The chain's CDR3 is CASRGDGGAGETQYF. The CDR3 DNA reads TGTGCCAGCAGAGGAGATGGGGGGGCTGGGGAGACCCAGTACTTC.

Many counts were recorded for this clonotype. The rearrangement links TRBV28 to TRBJ2-7; weak D call: TRBD1 (6 bases). CDR3 length: 14 amino acids. V lost 5 bases and J lost 3, with 14 bases in between. CDR1 and CDR2 from the germline V gene are MDHEN and SYDVKM. CDR3 sequence: CASSPGQKLYEQYF. CDR3 bases: TGTGCCAGCAGTCCCGGACAGAAACTCTACGAGCAGTACTTC.

This clonotype was counted many times. The rearrangement uses TRBV7-2 and TRBJ1-5; the D gene is possibly TRBD1 (6 bases). The length of the CDR3 is 15 residues. Germline V gene lookup returns CDR1 SGHTA and CDR2 FQGNSA. V lost 4 bases and J 1 base, leaving 11 bases between the germline ends. The CDR3 bases are TGTGCCAGCAGCTGGGGGGCCGAAAGCAATCAGCCCCAGCATTTT. Its protein is CASSWGAESNQPQHF.

As to this clonotype: This may arise from a read error, as a much more abundant clone is one base away. The V call is TRBV7-8, the J call TRBJ2-1; 8 bases line up with TRBD2. The CDR3 covers 15 residues. The germline CDR1 and CDR2 sequences are SGHVS and FQNEAQ. With 5 bases clipped from V and 10 bases from J, the junction kept 13 bases outside the gene matches. CDR3 amino acids: CASSPSPGLVEEQFF. The CDR3 region has the DNA TGTGCCAGCAGCCCCTCACCGGGACTAGTGGAGGAGCAGTTCTTC.

The chain has TRBV12-3 or TRBV12-4 and TRBJ2-2; D is perhaps TRBD1 (5 bases). This CDR3 is built from 14 residues. V lost 3 bases, J lost 7 bases, and 12 bases lay in between. Here the CDR3 reads CASSFREYSGELFF. The CDR3 nucleotides are TGTGCCAGCAGTTTCAGGGAATATAGCGGGGAGCTGTTTTTT.

This clonotype was counted between two and nine times. This rearrangement joins TRBV11-2 to TRBJ1-1, with D perhaps matching TRBD1 (6 bases). CDR3 length equals 13 residues. Trimming removed 3 bases at V and 8 bases at J, with 13 bases between. CDR1 is SGHAT, CDR2 FQNNGV, per germline. The CDR3 DNA reads TGTGCCAGCAGCTTCGGGGACGACAGGGAAGCTTTCTTT. Protein product: CASSFGDDREAFF.

In its sample, this clonotype was seen a few times. The chain uses TRBV5-1 and TRBJ2-3; 9 bases map to TRBD2. Germline assignment: CDR1 SGHRS and CDR2 YFSETQ. V lost 4 bases, J lost 3 bases, and 9 bases stayed unmatched. The CDR3 contains 16 residues. The CDR3 sequence is CASSPEVSGSTDTQYF. The CDR3 DNA reads TGCGCCAGCAGCCCTGAAGTTAGCGGGAGTACAGATACGCAGTATTTT.

This chain connects TRBV20-1 to TRBJ1-5, with 9 bases that match TRBD1. V was clipped by 6 bases and J by 3 bases; unmatched bases: 3. CDR1 and CDR2 (germline): DFQATT, SNEGSKA (reference sequence). There are 13 residues in the CDR3. The CDR3 sequence: CSAWTGDNQPQHF. The CDR3, as DNA: TGCAGTGCATGGACAGGGGACAATCAGCCCCAGCATTTT.

This clonotype was picked up many times. This chain connects TRBV7-6 to TRBJ1-4, with D unresolved. Trimming left V 4 bases short and J 0 bases short, with 12 bases between. The germline gives CDR1 SGHVS, CDR2 FNYEAQ. The CDR3 length is 16 residues. The CDR3 reads CASSSLTWSTNEKLFF. The CDR3 region has the DNA TGTGCCAGCAGCTCCCTTACGTGGTCAACTAATGAAAAACTGTTTTTT.

This clonotype has only a few counts. This rearrangement joins TRBV27 to TRBJ2-3, with 7 positions matching TRBD2. Germline CDR1 reads MNHEY; CDR2 reads SMNVEV (reference sequence). Trimming at V came to 0 bases and at J to 5 bases, leaving 5 bases not matched to a gene. This CDR3 contains 15 residues. CDR3 DNA: TGTGCCAGCAGTTTATCTGGGGCTAGCGGAGATACGCAGTATTTT. This sequence encodes CASSLSGASGDTQYF.

This clonotype was seen only a few times. The chain couples TRBV6-1 to TRBJ1-3, with D uncertain. Germline V gene lookup returns CDR1 MNHNS and CDR2 SASEGT. This CDR3 is 13 amino acids long. V was cut by 8 bases and J by 0 bases, with 8 bases left in between. This CDR3 is CASGQTSGNTIYF. The CDR3 nucleotides read TGTGCCAGCGGGCAAACCTCTGGAAACACCATATATTTT.

V usage is TRBV29-1 and J usage is TRBJ2-2; TRBD2 agrees at 16 bases. Unmatched junction bases numbered 12, after V lost 5 bases and J lost 3 bases. CDR3 size: 19 residues. Germline V CDR1 and CDR2: SQVTM, ANQGSEA. The DNA for the CDR3 is TGCAGCGTTCCAAATACGGGACTAGCGGGAGGGCTTTACACCGGGGAGCTGTTTTTT. Translating it yields CSVPNTGLAGGLYTGELFF.

This chain connects TRBV12-3 or TRBV12-4 to TRBJ1-2; 8 nucleotides align to TRBD1. The CDR3 covers 15 residues. The junction had 6 bases not matched to a gene; V was cut back by 2 bases and J by 4 bases. CDR3 nucleotide sequence: TGTGCCAGCAGTTTACACATGGACAGGGTCTATGGCTACACCTTC. Translating it yields CASSLHMDRVYGYTF.

This clonotype was counted only a few times. The chain uses TRBV28 and TRBJ2-7; 12 bases align to TRBD1. This CDR3 contains 17 residues. The V gene's germline CDR1 is MDHEN and CDR2 SYDVKM. V shed 3 bases, J shed 6 bases, and the junction held 12 bases outside the gene matches. CDR3 in amino acids: CASSFPEGQGAGGEQYF. CDR3 sequence (DNA): TGTGCCAGCAGTTTCCCAGAGGGACAGGGGGCAGGAGGCGAGCAGTACTTC.

This clonotype was counted a few times. The chain joins TRBV28 to TRBJ1-1; D possibly corresponds to TRBD1 (5 bases). Germline CDR1 MDHEN, CDR2 SYDVKM. Trimming stripped 1 base from V and 5 bases from J, with 11 bases between. The CDR3 is made up of 14 amino acids. CDR3 bases: TGTGCCAGCAGTTTATCCCAGGGAAGGACTGAAGCTTTCTTT. Translating it yields CASSLSQGRTEAFF.

The chain has TRBV2 and TRBJ2-5; TRBD1 aligns across 7 bases. Germline assignment: CDR1 SNHLY and CDR2 FYNNEI. This CDR3 comprises 15 residues. J was trimmed by 1 base and V by 6 bases; bases with no gene match: 8. The CDR3 DNA is TGTGCCAGCAGGGAACTGGGACAGTTCCAAGAGACCCAGTACTTC. Amino acids: CASRELGQFQETQYF.

The V call is TRBV12-3 or TRBV12-4, the J call TRBJ1-2; D is uncertain. The germline V and J ends were trimmed by 2 bases and 10 bases, with 8 bases remaining between them. The CDR3 is 11 residues long. CDR3 protein: CASSLLSDYTF. The CDR3 DNA reads as TGTGCCAGCAGTTTATTGTCGGACTACACCTTC.

This clonotype was counted at least ten times. The J gene is TRBJ2-1, the V gene TRBV7-2, with D tentatively TRBD2 (5 bases). V was trimmed by 6 bases and J by 6 bases, leaving 21 bases between them. Germline CDR1 is SGHTA and CDR2 is FQGNSA. The CDR3 loop spans 16 amino acids. CDR3 bases: TGTGCCAGCAGATCCACCTTGGGCCTCCGGGGCAATGAGCAGTTCTTC. Encoded protein: CASRSTLGLRGNEQFF.

The V gene is TRBV5-4, the J gene TRBJ2-1; the D gene is possibly TRBD1 (6 bases). Germline values: CDR1 SGHNT, CDR2 YYREEE (reference sequence). The CDR3 spans 15 residues. V was shortened by 3 bases and J by 0 bases, with 10 bases between the two germline ends. CDR3 coding DNA: TGTGCCAGCAGCTCAGGGGCCAGCTCCTACAATGAGCAGTTCTTC. It encodes CASSSGASSYNEQFF. The variable domain in full, completed from reference TRBV5-4 and TRBJ2-1, reads ETGVTQSPTHLIKTRGQQVTLRCSSQSGHNTVSWYQQALGQGPQFIFQYYREEENGRGNFPPRFSGLQFPNYSSELNVNALELDDSALYLCASSSGASSYNEQFFGPGTRLTVL.

Only a few counts were recorded for this clonotype. The chain is built from TRBV7-2 and TRBJ2-7, with D hard to call. Trimming left V 5 bases short and J 5 bases short, with 10 bases between. Germline lookup yields CDR1 SGHTA and CDR2 FQGNSA. The CDR3 runs 12 residues. The CDR3 nucleotides read TGTGCCAGCAGCCCCCCCCTCGACGAGCAGTACTTC. Translated, it gives CASSPPLDEQYF.

This clonotype was counted only a few times. The chain uses TRBV27 and TRBJ2-1; 12 positions agree with TRBD2. CDR1 is MNHEY, CDR2 SMNVEV, per germline (reference sequence). This CDR3 spans 16 amino acids. Trimming took 4 bases from V and 5 from J; bases not matched to a gene: 6. As DNA, the CDR3 is TGTGCCAGCAGTTCCAGGACTAGCGGGATCAACAATGAGCAGTTCTTC. Translation gives CASSSRTSGINNEQFF.

This clonotype was observed a handful of times. The rearrangement joins TRBV28 to TRBJ2-7; D is tentatively TRBD1 or TRBD2 (5 bases each). The CDR3 has 14 residues. Germline V gives CDR1 MDHEN, CDR2 SYDVKM. The V end was cut by 3 bases, the J end by 2 bases, with 11 bases between. The chain's CDR3 is CASSFGDRTYEQYF. In nucleotides, the CDR3 is TGTGCCAGCAGTTTCGGGGACCGCACCTACGAGCAGTACTTC.

This clonotype was recorded a few times. This rearrangement joins TRBV4-3 to TRBJ2-1, with D possibly being TRBD1 or TRBD2 (5 bases each). Trimming pared 8 bases from V and 0 bases from J, leaving 11 bases between. Germline assignment: CDR1 LGHNA and CDR2 YSLEER. The CDR3 has 14 amino acids. CDR3 protein: CASGQSGSYNEQFF. For the CDR3, the DNA is TGCGCCAGCGGACAAAGCGGCTCCTACAATGAGCAGTTCTTC.

This clonotype has a handful of counts. The rearrangement joins TRBV28 to TRBJ2-7; D could derive from TRBD1 or TRBD2 (5 bases each). CDR1 and CDR2 (germline): MDHEN, SYDVKM. This CDR3 is built from 14 residues. Deletions cut 7 bases from V and 0 bases from J, with 13 bases between. DNA of the CDR3: TGTGCCAGCACCAGGGACGGAAACTCCTACGAGCAGTACTTC. Amino acid sequence: CASTRDGNSYEQYF.

V gene TRBV7-9 combines with J gene TRBJ2-2, with D possibly matching TRBD2 (5 bases). Trimming took 5 bases from V and 5 from J, leaving 15 bases between them. The CDR3 is 15 amino acids. Germline V CDR1 and CDR2: SEHNR, FQNEAQ (reference sequence). The CDR3 DNA is TGTGCCAGCAGCCCCGGAGGCATCGGGACCGGGGAGCTGTTTTTT. Its protein product is CASSPGGIGTGELFF.